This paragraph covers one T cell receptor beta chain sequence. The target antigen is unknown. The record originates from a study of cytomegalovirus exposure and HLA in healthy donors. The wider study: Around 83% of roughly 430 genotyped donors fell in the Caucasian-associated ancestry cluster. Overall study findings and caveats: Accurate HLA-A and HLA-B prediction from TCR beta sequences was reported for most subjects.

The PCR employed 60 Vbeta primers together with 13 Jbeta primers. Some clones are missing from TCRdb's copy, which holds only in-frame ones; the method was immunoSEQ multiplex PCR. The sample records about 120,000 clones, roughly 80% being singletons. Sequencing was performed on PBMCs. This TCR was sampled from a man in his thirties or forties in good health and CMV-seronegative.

The CDR3 nucleotides read TGTGCCAGCAGCTTAAGGCCAGGGGCTGCCTATGGCTACACCTTC. The encoded protein is CASSLRPGAAYGYTF. The V call is TRBV7-8, the J call TRBJ1-2, with D possibly matching TRBD1 (6 bases). Trimming took 2 bases from V and 4 from J, leaving 14 bases between them. Per germline, CDR1 SGHVS and CDR2 FQNEAQ. The CDR3 sequence is 15 residues long.